This TCR beta chain was documented in a study of PD-1 blockade in mismatch repair-deficient tumors (dated 2017 in TCRdb). With regard to the full study: The trial enrolled some 90 consecutive patients with over 10 mismatch repair-deficient cancer types between late 2013 and late 2016, all previously treated and progressing. Tumor-associated T cell clones were tracked in the peripheral blood of patients responding to PD-1 blockade by deep sequencing of TCR CDR3 regions.

Study-level results and caveats: Tumor-resident clones, often undetectable in blood before treatment, expanded rapidly after pembrolizumab and then contracted, generally before radiologic responses.

As concerns this clone: What this receptor recognizes is not known. The input lacks base qualities; no much larger clone sits a single base away.

The library was made by the immunoSEQ multiplex PCR assay. TCRdb re-hosts the immuneACCESS table, in-frame sequences only. Its copies lack some clones; in the studies checked, an unresolved V gene accounts for under half of them, and the cause for the rest is not known. This sample lists under 95,000 clones; more than 80% were detected once. The top ten clones comprise less than 6.5% of the sample. At the junction V is shortened by 5 bases and J by 5 bases, with 18 bases in between. The CDR3 numbers 15 residues from cysteine through phenylalanine. Only the CDR3 portion is preserved as DNA: 45 bases, with reading frame beginning at the first base. From a lookup of the germline V gene, CDR1 and CDR2 are SGHVS and FQNEAQ. Mismatch repair deficiency in every enrolled patient was established by polymerase chain reaction or immunohistochemistry. Three patients who responded to pembrolizumab therapy underwent TCR sequencing. The phase II trial prospectively tested pembrolizumab PD-1 blockade in advanced mismatch repair-deficient cancers regardless of tissue of origin. Peripheral blood T cell samples were serially collected before and at multiple times after PD-1 blockade was started. Blood sampling times were reported as weeks after the first pembrolizumab dose.

This clonotype was sampled from an adult with mismatch repair-deficient cancer. Rearrangement joined TRBV7-8 to TRBJ1-2; TRBD1 is perhaps the D gene, given 6 matching bases. This specimen consisted of peripheral blood, obtained 44 weeks after starting pembrolizumab. This receptor has the CDR3 CASSPRGAGGYGYTF. The DNA sequence reads TGTGCCAGCAGCCCAAGGGGGGCTGGGGGTTATGGCTACACCTTC.